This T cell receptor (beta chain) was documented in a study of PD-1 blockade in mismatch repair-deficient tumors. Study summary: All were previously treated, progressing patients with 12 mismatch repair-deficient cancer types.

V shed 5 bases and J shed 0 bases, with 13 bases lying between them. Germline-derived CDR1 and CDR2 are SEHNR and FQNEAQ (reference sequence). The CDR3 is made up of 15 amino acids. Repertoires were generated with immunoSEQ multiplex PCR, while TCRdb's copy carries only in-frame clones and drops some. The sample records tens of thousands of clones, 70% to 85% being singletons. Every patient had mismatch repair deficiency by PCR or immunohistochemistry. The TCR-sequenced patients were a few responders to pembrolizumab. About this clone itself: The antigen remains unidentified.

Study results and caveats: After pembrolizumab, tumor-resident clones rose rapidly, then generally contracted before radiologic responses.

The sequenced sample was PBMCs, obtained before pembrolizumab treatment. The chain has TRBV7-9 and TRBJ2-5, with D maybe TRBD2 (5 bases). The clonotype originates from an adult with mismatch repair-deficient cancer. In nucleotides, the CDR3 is TGTGCCAGCAGCCCCGGGGTCCAGAACCAAGAGACCCAGTACTTC. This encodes CASSPGVQNQETQYF.